This passage covers 26 T cell receptor beta chains from one sample sequenced in a study of Graves' ophthalmopathy and Graves' hyperthyroidism. The TCR beta CDR3 regions underwent amplification from RNA transcripts. The workflow started with a first-round RT-PCR run with HTBI primers and then moved on to a second-round multiplex PCR. Using its own MiXCR run on the multiplex PCR reads, TCRdb lists one record per CDR3 protein. The data show some 1.1 million distinct CDR3 sequences, around a third seen once. Sequencing input: peripheral blood or thyroid tissue (not recorded which). The receptors here all came from an adult man with Graves' hyperthyroidism.

The V call is TRBV7-6, the J call TRBJ1-4, with 7 bases lining up with TRBD1. The CDR3 contains 16 residues. The junction had 8 bases not matched to a gene; V was cut back by 1 base and J by 6 bases. Germline CDR1 SGHVS, CDR2 FNYEAQ. The CDR3 DNA sequence: TGTGCCAGCAGCTTAGGGGCAGGGGGACAGCATGAAAAACTGTTTTTT. Its translation is CASSLGAGGQHEKLFF. The full variable domain, rest sourced from reference TRBV7-6 and TRBJ1-4, is GAGVSQSPRYKVTKRGQDVALRCDPISGHVSLYWYRQALGQGPEFLTYFNYEAQQDKSGLPNDRFSAERPEGSISTLTIQRTEQRDSAMYRCASSLGAGGQHEKLFFGSGTQLSVL.

This chain links TRBV7-3 with TRBJ2-2; TRBD2 matches at 10 bases. With V trimmed by 5 bases and J by 1 base, 4 bases remained unmatched. The CDR3 has 16 amino acids. Germline CDR1 reads SGHTA; CDR2 reads FQGTGA. The CDR3 DNA sequence: TGTGCCAGCAGCCGAATAGCGGGAGGGAACACCGGGGAGCTGTTTTTT. It yields the protein CASSRIAGGNTGELFF. The full variable domain, with the rest looked up from reference TRBV7-3 and TRBJ2-2, is GAGVSQTPSNKVTEKGKYVELRCDPISGHTALYWYRQSLGQGPEFLIYFQGTGAADDSGLPNDRFFAVRPEGSVSTLKIQRTERGDSAVYLCASSRIAGGNTGELFFGEGSRLTVL.

V is TRBV12-3 or TRBV12-4 and J is TRBJ2-2; the D call may be TRBD1 or TRBD2 (5 bases each). The CDR3 totals 16 residues. V gave up 5 bases and J gave up 5 bases, with 18 bases separating them. The CDR3 region has the DNA TGTGCCAGCAGTACACCGGGGCTTAGAAGGACCGGGGAGCTGTTTTTT. Its protein is CASSTPGLRRTGELFF.

This clonotype has more than one count but fewer than ten. The CDR3 sequence is CASSTLTTYEQYF. DNA of the CDR3: TGTGCCAGTAGTACCCTCACGACCTACGAGCAGTACTTC. The chain has TRBV19 and TRBJ2-7, with D unresolved. CDR1 and CDR2 from the germline V gene are LNHDA and SQIVND (reference sequence). V lost 4 bases and J lost 2, with 9 bases in between. The CDR3 covers 13 residues.

The chain recombines TRBV29-1 with TRBJ1-2; 8 nucleotides line up with TRBD1. Germline CDR1 is SQVTM and CDR2 is ANQGSEA. The CDR3 is 13 residues long. Losses at the gene ends were 7 bases for V and 4 bases for J; bases not matched to a gene: 8. The CDR3 reads CSGNQGAGYGYTF. CDR3 bases: TGCAGCGGCAACCAGGGGGCTGGCTATGGCTACACCTTC.

This clonotype was observed at least ten times. This chain connects TRBV7-2 to TRBJ2-5; D unresolved. Germline loops: CDR1 SGHTA, CDR2 FQGNSA. Trimming cost V 1 base and J 6 bases, with 6 bases left between them. CDR3 length: 12 residues. CDR3 coding DNA: TGTGCCAGCAGCTTAGGGGGAAAGACCCAGTACTTC. This encodes CASSLGGKTQYF.

Comment on this clonotype: A read error may account for a junction end that differs from germline. This sequence joins TRBV10-3 and TRBJ1-5, with no clear D. Germline V CDR1 and CDR2: ENHRY, SYGVKD. The CDR3 spans 14 residues. CDR3 DNA: TGTGCCAGCAGTCCCCAGGCGTCCGCGGAGACCCAGCATTTT. It yields the protein CASSPQASAETQHF.

This clonotype has ten or more counts. J is TRBJ1-5 and V is TRBV7-2, with D perhaps TRBD1 (5 bases). V was clipped by 5 bases and J by 0 bases, with 8 bases between them. The CDR3 has 14 residues. Germline CDR1 SGHTA, CDR2 FQGNSA. CDR3 nucleotides: TGTGCCAGCAGCGCAGGACATAGCAATCAGCCCCAGCATTTT. This translates into CASSAGHSNQPQHF.

A remark on this clonotype: This clone may be a read error of a much larger clone one base away. The CDR3 loop reads CSARVRQGGTKAFF. CDR3 coding DNA: TGCAGTGCTAGGGTTCGACAGGGGGGCACTAAAGCTTTCTTT. This chain connects TRBV20-1 to TRBJ1-1, with 9 bases lining up with TRBD1. CDR1 is DFQATT and CDR2 is SNEGSKA in the germline V gene (reference sequence). The CDR3 is 14 residues long.

In the case of this clonotype: A junction end diverges from the germline sequence, so it may reflect a read error. The V call is TRBV28, the J call TRBJ2-7; D remains unclear. The CDR3 runs to 12 residues. Per the germline V gene, CDR1 is MDHEN and CDR2 is SYDVKM. The CDR3 sequence: CASSLSGSDPIF. CDR3 DNA sequence: TGTGCCAGCAGTTTGAGTGGGTCAGACCCGATCTTC.

This clonotype has ten or more counts. The chain uses TRBV19 and TRBJ1-1; D unresolved. V was clipped by 3 bases and J by 5 bases, with 13 bases between them. Germline loops: CDR1 LNHDA, CDR2 SQIVND (reference sequence). The CDR3 covers 14 residues. CDR3 residues: CASSISSDGTEAFF. The CDR3 region has the DNA TGTGCCAGTAGTATTTCCAGCGATGGGACTGAAGCTTTCTTT. Using reference TRBV19 and TRBJ1-1 for the parts outside the CDR3, the full variable domain is DGGITQSPKYLFRKEGQNVTLSCEQNLNHDAMYWYRQDPGQGLRLIYYSQIVNDFQKGDIAEGYSVSREKKESFPLTVTSAQKNPTAFYLCASSISSDGTEAFFGQGTRLTVV.

This clonotype was detected many times. The genes are TRBV11-2 and TRBJ1-6; 8 bases match TRBD1. The germline V gene has CDR1 SGHAT and CDR2 FQNNGV. The CDR3 length is 13 residues. The CDR3 reads CASRQGPESPLHF. CDR3 sequence (DNA): TGTGCGTCGCGACAGGGGCCCGAATCACCCCTCCACTTT.

The chain joins TRBV2 to TRBJ2-2; D is uncertain. There are 14 residues in the CDR3. Trimming removed 7 bases from V and 4 bases from J, with 13 bases in between. From germline, CDR1 is SNHLY and CDR2 FYNNEI. CDR3 sequence (DNA): TGTGCCAGCACCGAAGGAGACCTCACCGGGGAGCTGTTTTTT. Residues: CASTEGDLTGELFF. The variable domain in full, completed from reference TRBV2 and TRBJ2-2, reads EPEVTQTPSHQVTQMGQEVILRCVPISNHLYFYWYRQILGQKVEFLVSFYNNEISEKSEIFDDQFSVERPDGSNFTLKIRSTKLEDSAMYFCASTEGDLTGELFFGEGSRLTVL.

This clonotype was picked up a small number of times. A much larger clonotype is one base distant, so this may be a read error. V gene TRBV10-1 combines with J gene TRBJ1-1, with D perhaps matching TRBD1 (5 bases). V was pared by 1 base and J by 3 bases, with 12 bases between. The CDR3 has 15 residues. Germline lookup yields CDR1 WNHNN and CDR2 SYGVQD (reference sequence). CDR3 nucleotides: TGCGCCAGCAGTGAGTTGTCGGGGGGGGACACTGAAGCTTTCTTT. Protein: CASSELSGGDTEAFF.

This clonotype was recorded once. A much larger clone differs by one base, so this may be a read error. The chain links TRBV20-1 to TRBJ1-1; 7 bases fit TRBD1. V shed 5 bases, J shed 0 bases, and the junction held 6 bases outside the gene matches. This CDR3 has 14 amino acids. CDR1 and CDR2 from the germline V gene are DFQATT and SNEGSKA (reference sequence). DNA of the CDR3: TGCAGTGCTGGCCCGACAGGGATGAACACTGAAGCTTTCTTT. Residues: CSAGPTGMNTEAFF.

This clonotype appeared many times. This chain uses TRBV7-9 with TRBJ2-5, with a tentative D call TRBD1 (6 bases). The V gene's germline CDR1 is SEHNR and CDR2 FQNEAQ (reference sequence). The V and J ends lost 5 bases and 7 bases respectively, with 20 bases between them. The CDR3 contains 15 residues. The CDR3 sequence: CASSARTGTTGTQYF. The CDR3 DNA sequence: TGTGCCAGCAGCGCGCGAACCGGGACAACGGGGACCCAGTACTTC.

This clonotype was recorded at least ten times. V and J are TRBV7-2 and TRBJ1-1; D unresolved. The CDR3 length is 15 residues. CDR1 and CDR2 (germline): SGHTA, FQGNSA. The germline V and J ends were trimmed by 2 bases and 0 bases, with 10 bases remaining between them. The CDR3 sequence is CASSLSPIMNTEAFF. The CDR3 DNA is TGTGCCAGCAGCTTATCCCCGATAATGAACACTGAAGCTTTCTTT.

V and J are TRBV4-1 and TRBJ2-5; the D gene could be TRBD1 or TRBD2 (5 bases each). CDR1 is MGHRA and CDR2 is YSYEKL in the germline V gene. V was cut by 2 bases and J by 5 bases, with 30 bases left in between. CDR3 length: 20 residues. CDR3 in DNA: TGCGCCAGCAGCCAATGGGGGTTAGGATCCCGAAGAGGTAGTAGGGAGACCCAGTACTTC. Translating gives CASSQWGLGSRRGSRETQYF.

With regard to this clonotype: Compared with germline, one end of the junction differs, possibly owing to a read error. The chain couples TRBV6-5 to TRBJ2-7; D perhaps matches TRBD1 (5 bases). The CDR3 is 13 amino acids. The germline V gene has CDR1 MNHEY and CDR2 SVGAGI. CDR3 sequence: CAGSYSRDYEQYF. CDR3 DNA sequence: TGTGCCGGCAGTTACTCCAGGGACTACGAGCAGTACTTC.

This clonotype was found a few times. The chain employs TRBV4-1 and TRBJ1-5; 9 nucleotides match TRBD1. The CDR3 covers 15 residues. CDR1 is MGHRA and CDR2 is YSYEKL in the germline V gene. V dropped 0 bases and J dropped 7; count of bases not matched to a gene: 4. The CDR3 loop reads CASSQDNRGHQPQHF. The DNA for the CDR3 is TGCGCCAGCAGCCAAGACAACAGGGGGCACCAGCCCCAGCATTTT.

There are many counts of this clonotype. The chain employs TRBV5-1 and TRBJ2-2; TRBD2 is a possible D gene (5 bases). The CDR3 loop spans 15 amino acids. CDR1 SGHRS and CDR2 YFSETQ come from the germline V gene. The germline V and J ends were trimmed by 1 base and 3 bases, with 10 bases remaining between them. The DNA of the CDR3 is TGCGCCAGCAGCTTGCGGGGTCGGGACACCGGGGAGCTGTTTTTT. Translating it yields CASSLRGRDTGELFF.

This clonotype was found many times. The chain joins TRBV10-3 to TRBJ1-2; 7 bases map to TRBD1. With 6 bases clipped from V and 6 bases from J, the junction kept 7 bases outside the gene matches. CDR3 size: 13 residues. The germline gives CDR1 ENHRY, CDR2 SYGVKD. Here the CDR3 reads CAIRVDRVHGYTF. Written as DNA, the CDR3 is TGTGCCATCAGGGTCGACAGGGTCCATGGCTACACCTTC.

The rearrangement joins TRBV20-1 to TRBJ2-7; TRBD1 aligns across 9 bases. V was pared by 6 bases and J by 3 bases, with 15 bases of the junction left unmatched. CDR3 size: 16 residues. Germline CDR1 is DFQATT and CDR2 is SNEGSKA (reference sequence). The CDR3 is CSASSRDREVLYEQYF. CDR3 bases: TGCAGTGCCAGCAGTCGGGACAGGGAGGTTCTCTACGAGCAGTACTTC.

In regard to this clonotype: A much larger clone differs from this one at a single base, so this may be a read error. This chain joins TRBV7-9 and TRBJ1-4; D perhaps matches TRBD1 (5 bases). The CDR3 length is 13 residues. The V gene lost 5 bases and the J gene lost 8 bases, with 12 bases spanning the gap. Germline V gene data show CDR1 as SEHNR and CDR2 as FQNEAQ (reference sequence). The CDR3 loop reads CASSPDGGEKLFF. CDR3 sequence (DNA): TGTGCCAGCAGCCCGGACGGGGGAGAAAAACTGTTTTTT. Together with reference TRBV7-9 and TRBJ1-4, the CDR3 gives the full variable domain: DTGVSQNPRHKITKRGQNVTFRCDPISEHNRLYWYRQTLGQGPEFLTYFQNEAQLEKSRLLSDRFSAERPKGSFSTLEIQRTEQGDSAMYLCASSPDGGEKLFFGSGTQLSVL.

This clonotype was seen a few times. The V call is TRBV6-2 or TRBV6-3, the J call TRBJ2-7; weak D call: TRBD1 (5 bases). CDR1 is MNHEY and CDR2 is SVGEGT in the germline V gene. V lost 3 bases, J lost 3 bases, and 9 bases lay in between. The CDR3 length is 13 residues. CDR3 DNA sequence: TGTGCCAGCAGTTATGTGACAGACTACGAGCAGTACTTC. This gives the protein CASSYVTDYEQYF.

This rearrangement joins TRBV3-1 to TRBJ1-1, with D tentatively TRBD1 (5 bases). V lost 3 bases and J 10 bases, leaving 15 bases between the germline ends. CDR3 size: 13 residues. Looked up from germline, CDR1 is LGHDT and CDR2 is YNNKEL (reference sequence). As DNA, the CDR3 is TGTGCCAGCAGCCATAGGGACGGCCTGGGAGCTTTCTTT. This encodes CASSHRDGLGAFF.